This paragraph reports one TCR beta chain. Its target is not known. The sample contains more than one DNA sequence encoding this CDR3. This entry is derived from a study of shared clonotypes between healthy human individuals. Per the germline V gene, CDR1 is GTSNPN and CDR2 is SVGIG (reference sequence). The CDR3 contains 13 residues. V lost 1 base to trimming and J lost 4 bases, with 8 bases between them. Sorted-subset replicate PCR reactions were performed with roughly 200 ng DNA, corresponding to tens of thousands of T cell genomes. Assay used: immunoSEQ multiplex PCR; TCRdb lists only in-frame clones, some missing. The sample holds roughly 2 million clones; 90% to 95% are singletons and the top ten take under 0.15%. Study-wide points: Represented diversity (both genetic and exposure-history) was limited by the small number of donors.

All the donors were Caucasian adults who lived in Nashville, Tennessee. Splitting the CD4+ cells yielded a CD45RA+ naive subset and a CD45RA-negative memory subset. Sequencing input: naive CD4+ T cells sorted from blood. As to subset: CD45RA+ positively selected. The V call is TRBV30, the J call TRBJ1-5; tentatively, D is TRBD1 (6 bases). The clonotype originates from a man aged 18 to 30 in good health. CDR3 region: CAWSEGGNQPQHF. In DNA, the CDR3 is TGTGCCTGGAGTGAGGGGGGAAATCAGCCCCAGCATTTT.